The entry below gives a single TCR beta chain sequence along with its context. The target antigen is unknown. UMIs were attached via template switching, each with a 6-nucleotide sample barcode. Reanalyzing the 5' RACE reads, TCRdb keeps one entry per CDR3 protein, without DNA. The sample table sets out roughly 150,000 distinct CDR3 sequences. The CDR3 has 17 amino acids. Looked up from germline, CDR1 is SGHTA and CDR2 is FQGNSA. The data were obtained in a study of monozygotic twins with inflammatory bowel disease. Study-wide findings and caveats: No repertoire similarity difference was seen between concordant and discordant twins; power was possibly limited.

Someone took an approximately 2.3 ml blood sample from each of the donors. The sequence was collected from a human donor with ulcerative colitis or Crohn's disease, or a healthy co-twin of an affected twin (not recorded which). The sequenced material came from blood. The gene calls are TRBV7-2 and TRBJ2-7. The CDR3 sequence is CASSLRGRVKTGYEQYF.